Below, 27 T cell receptor beta chains from the same sample are listed, as sequenced in a study of cytomegalovirus exposure and HLA in healthy donors (dated by TCRdb to about 2017). Library construction relied on the immunoSEQ multiplex PCR assay. The multiplex PCR relied on a mix of 60 forward primers for TCR Vbeta segments and 13 reverse primers for TCR Jbeta segments. The table comes from immuneACCESS by way of TCRdb, which keeps in-frame sequences with V and J called. Part of the clones is missing from these tables; in studies checked, under half for an unresolved V gene and the rest for unknown reasons. The sample profile shows 95,000 or so clones; 81% of them were found once. Approximately 4% of the sample is in the top ten clones. What was sequenced was PBMCs. The receptors originated from a woman in her 70s in good health and CMV-seropositive.

In DNA, the CDR3 is TGTGCCAGCAGTGCGCAGGGTGATACCGGGGAGCTGTTTTTT. Its translation: CASSAQGDTGELFF. The V gene is TRBV2, the J gene TRBJ2-2, with TRBD1 as a possible D gene (5 bases). CDR3 size: 14 residues. Germline values: CDR1 SNHLY, CDR2 FYNNEI. Trimming pared 4 bases from V and 5 bases from J, leaving 11 bases between.

This clone has only a few counts. This rearrangement joins TRBV5-1 to TRBJ1-4, with 7 bases lining up with TRBD1. CDR1 and CDR2 (germline): SGHRS, YFSETQ. J was trimmed by 8 bases and V by 0 bases; bases with no gene match: 7. The CDR3 contains 15 residues. CDR3 region: CASSLEQGRREKLFF. Here the CDR3 DNA reads TGCGCCAGCAGCTTGGAACAGGGGCGAAGGGAAAAACTGTTTTTT.

The CDR3 DNA follows: TGTGCCAGCAGCTTTTTACAGAGCACAGATACGCAGTATTTT. The encoded protein is CASSFLQSTDTQYF. The chain has TRBV11-2 and TRBJ2-3; D unclear. This CDR3 is built from 14 residues. V was cut by 3 bases and J by 0 bases, with 7 bases left in between. In germline, CDR1 is SGHAT, CDR2 FQNNGV.

For the CDR3, the DNA is TGTGCCTCCTCCGGGACTTCCCCCACAGGGGAGCTGTTTTTT. This gives the protein CASSGTSPTGELFF. The rearrangement uses TRBV6-5 and TRBJ2-2, with D tentatively TRBD2 (6 bases). Trimming cost V 11 bases and J 8 bases, with 21 bases left between them. Germline CDR1 MNHEY, CDR2 SVGAGI. The CDR3 contains 14 residues.

J is TRBJ2-7 and V is TRBV5-1; possibly TRBD2 for D (5 bases). The germline V gene encodes CDR1 SGHRS and CDR2 YFSETQ. With 0 bases removed from V and 2 bases from J, the gap between germline ends came to 12 bases. The CDR3 extends over 15 amino acids. The CDR3 bases are TGCGCCAGCAGCTTGGATCCCGGGAAGCCCTACGAGCAGTACTTC. This sequence encodes CASSLDPGKPYEQYF.

The rearrangement uses TRBV5-1 and TRBJ2-7, with 10 bases fitting TRBD1. The CDR3 is 14 residues long. V gave up 4 bases and J gave up 4 bases; unmatched junction bases: 5. CDR1 SGHRS and CDR2 YFSETQ come from the germline V gene. Written as DNA, the CDR3 is TGCGCCAGCAGCCGGACAGGGGGGATATACGAGCAGTACTTC. This gives the protein CASSRTGGIYEQYF.

The V call is TRBV6-5, the J call TRBJ1-3, with TRBD1 identical over 7 bases. The CDR3 has 16 residues. Trimming removed 4 bases from V and 1 base from J; junction bases left unmatched: 7. CDR1 and CDR2 (germline): MNHEY, SVGAGI. DNA for the CDR3: TGTGCCAGCAGTTCCCCAGGGGGAGCTTCTGGAAACACCATATATTTT. Protein: CASSSPGGASGNTIYF.

This chain links TRBV7-3 with TRBJ1-2; weak D call: TRBD1 (5 bases). The V gene lost 6 bases and the J gene lost 3 bases, with 14 bases spanning the gap. Germline loops: CDR1 SGHTA, CDR2 FQGTGA. The CDR3 is made up of 14 amino acids. CDR3 bases: TGTGCCAGCAGATTAGATCCAGGGCACTATGGCTACACCTTC. Encoded protein: CASRLDPGHYGYTF.

CDR3 protein: CASSLVPGALPNYGYTF. The CDR3 coding sequence is TGTGCCAGCAGCTTAGTTCCAGGGGCTCTCCCTAACTATGGCTACACCTTC. The V and J genes are TRBV11-2 and TRBJ1-2; D perhaps matches TRBD1 (6 bases). V lost 1 base and J lost 0, with 15 bases in between. Germline V lookup: CDR1 SGHAT, CDR2 FQNNGV. CDR3 size: 17 residues. The variable domain in full, completed from reference TRBV11-2 and TRBJ1-2, reads EAGVAQSPRYKIIEKRQSVAFWCNPISGHATLYWYQQILGQGPKLLIQFQNNGVVDDSQLPKDRFSAERLKGVDSTLKIQPAKLEDSAVYLCASSLVPGALPNYGYTFGSGTRLTVV.

This chain uses TRBV11-2 with TRBJ2-7; 7 positions agree with TRBD2. The CDR3 extends over 18 amino acids. Germline CDR1 SGHAT, CDR2 FQNNGV. Trimming took 3 bases from V and 4 from J; bases not matched to a gene: 18. The CDR3 here is CASSFLAGDPVTFYEQYF. The CDR3 region has the DNA TGTGCCAGCAGCTTCCTTGCGGGAGACCCCGTTACTTTTTACGAGCAGTACTTC.

This clone was observed a single time. V and J are TRBV30 and TRBJ2-2; no definite D call. The CDR3 contains 12 residues. Trimming pared 3 bases from V and 5 bases from J, leaving 7 bases between. Looked up from germline, CDR1 is GTSNPN and CDR2 is SVGIG (reference sequence). DNA for the CDR3: TGTGCCTGGAGCCTCGGGACCGGGGAGCTGTTTTTT. Its translation: CAWSLGTGELFF.

The CDR3 region has the DNA TGTGCCACCCAAGGGGTGTGGACAGGGGGCGTCCAAAATCAGCCCCAGCATTTT. This gives the protein CATQGVWTGGVQNQPQHF. The V and J genes are TRBV28 and TRBJ1-5; TRBD1 aligns across 11 bases. This CDR3 has 18 amino acids. Germline CDR1 reads MDHEN; CDR2 reads SYDVKM. The ends lost 10 bases at V and 4 bases at J; junction bases unmatched: 18. The entire variable domain, with the rest obtained from reference TRBV28 and TRBJ1-5, is as follows: DVKVTQSSRYLVKRTGEKVFLECVQDMDHENMFWYRQDPGLGLRLIYFSYDVKMKEKGDIPEGYSVSREKKERFSLILESASTNQTSMYLCATQGVWTGGVQNQPQHFGDGTRLSIL.

The V gene is TRBV6-4, the J gene TRBJ2-1; 7 bases fit TRBD2. The J segment lost 5 bases and the V segment lost 8 bases, leaving 9 bases of the junction unmatched. The CDR3 extends over 14 amino acids. Germline-derived CDR1 and CDR2 are MRHNA and SNTAGT. CDR3 in amino acids: CASLPGGTDNEQFF. CDR3 DNA sequence: TGTGCCAGCCTCCCCGGGGGGACCGACAATGAGCAGTTCTTC.

The chain carries TRBV6-6 and TRBJ1-2; 9 bases align to TRBD1. With 7 bases clipped from V and 5 bases from J, the junction kept 11 bases outside the gene matches. Germline CDR1 reads MNHNY; CDR2 reads SVGAGI (reference sequence). The CDR3 extends over 15 amino acids. CDR3 sequence: CASTRTGDSLYGYTF. The DNA of the CDR3 is TGTGCCAGCACCCGGACAGGGGATTCATTATATGGCTACACCTTC.

The V gene is TRBV7-8, the J gene TRBJ1-1; D gene ambiguous. The CDR3 is 17 amino acids. The V gene's germline CDR1 is SGHVS and CDR2 FQNEAQ. V lost 2 bases, J lost 2 bases, and 18 bases lay in between. CDR3 loop: CASSLRWEAVRNTEAFF. The CDR3 nucleotides read TGTGCCAGCAGCTTAAGGTGGGAGGCAGTCCGCAACACTGAAGCTTTCTTT.

The rearrangement uses TRBV7-9 and TRBJ2-3; 11 nucleotides align to TRBD2. The germline CDR1 and CDR2 sequences are SEHNR and FQNEAQ (reference sequence). The CDR3 loop spans 17 amino acids. With 5 bases clipped from V and 4 bases from J, the junction kept 11 bases outside the gene matches. The CDR3 nucleotides are TGTGCCAGCAGCCCAGGAGGCACTAGCGGGAGACCAGATACGCAGTATTTT. This encodes CASSPGGTSGRPDTQYF. The full variable domain, in which reference TRBV7-9 and TRBJ2-3 provide the parts outside the CDR3, is DTGVSQNPRHKITKRGQNVTFRCDPISEHNRLYWYRQTLGQGPEFLTYFQNEAQLEKSRLLSDRFSAERPKGSFSTLEIQRTEQGDSAMYLCASSPGGTSGRPDTQYFGPGTRLTVL.

This clone was recorded only once. This rearrangement joins TRBV18 to TRBJ2-1; perhaps TRBD2 as D (6 bases). The CDR3 sequence is 11 residues long. From germline, CDR1 is KGHSH and CDR2 LQKENI. Trimming stripped 3 bases from V and 10 bases from J, with 7 bases between. CDR3 coding DNA: TGTGCCAGCTCACCTCGGGAGGAGCAGTTCTTC. Amino acid sequence: CASSPREEQFF.

The J gene is TRBJ1-5, the V gene TRBV5-1; tentative D call: TRBD1 (6 bases). With 1 base removed from V and 1 base from J, the gap between germline ends came to 6 bases. CDR3 length: 14 amino acids. CDR1 is SGHRS and CDR2 is YFSETQ in the germline V gene. The chain's CDR3 is CASSLTGSNQPQHF. Written as DNA, the CDR3 is TGCGCCAGCAGCTTGACAGGGAGCAATCAGCCCCAGCATTTT.

The chain uses TRBV7-2 and TRBJ2-7; D is ambiguous. Germline V lookup: CDR1 SGHTA, CDR2 FQGNSA. The V gene lost 1 base and the J gene lost 6 bases, with 13 bases spanning the gap. The CDR3 loop spans 14 amino acids. CDR3 DNA: TGTGCCAGCAGCTTAGATGCGGCGTCGGGCGAGCAGTACTTC. As protein: CASSLDAASGEQYF.

The genes are TRBV7-8 and TRBJ2-7, with D tentatively TRBD1 (6 bases). The V gene lost 3 bases and the J gene lost 4 bases, with 19 bases spanning the gap. The CDR3 extends over 16 amino acids. Per germline, CDR1 SGHVS and CDR2 FQNEAQ. DNA for the CDR3: TGTGCCAGCAGCTTCGGCGGTGGTCAGGGGCGGTACGAGCAGTACTTC. Translated, it gives CASSFGGGQGRYEQYF.

The chain joins TRBV7-2 to TRBJ2-7; 7 positions agree with TRBD2. This CDR3 has 15 residues. Germline trimming cut 4 bases from V and 4 bases from J; bases unmatched to any gene: 10. Germline V lookup: CDR1 SGHTA, CDR2 FQGNSA. The CDR3 sequence is CASSSGAGREYEQYF. As DNA, the CDR3 is TGTGCCAGCAGCTCGGGAGCGGGACGGGAGTACGAGCAGTACTTC.

This clone was counted once. V and J are TRBV11-2 and TRBJ2-2; D possibly corresponds to TRBD1 (6 bases). This CDR3 contains 17 residues. Germline assignment: CDR1 SGHAT and CDR2 FQNNGV. V was shortened by 5 bases and J by 4 bases, with 20 bases between the two germline ends. DNA for the CDR3: TGTGCCAGCAGCCTCAGGGTAGGGGGAGTTGCCACCGGGGAGCTGTTTTTT. This sequence encodes CASSLRVGGVATGELFF.

The chain has TRBV7-3 and TRBJ2-5; TRBD2 is a possible D gene (6 bases). Trimming cost V 1 base and J 3 bases, with 18 bases left between them. This CDR3 contains 17 residues. Germline CDR1 reads SGHTA; CDR2 reads FQGTGA. CDR3 sequence: CASSLRRAGPVEETQYF. DNA of the CDR3: TGTGCCAGCAGCTTAAGGAGGGCAGGCCCCGTGGAAGAGACCCAGTACTTC. Drawing the rest from reference TRBV7-3 and TRBJ2-5, the complete variable domain is GAGVSQTPSNKVTEKGKYVELRCDPISGHTALYWYRQSLGQGPEFLIYFQGTGAADDSGLPNDRFFAVRPEGSVSTLKIQRTERGDSAVYLCASSLRRAGPVEETQYFGPGTRLLVL.

A few counts support this clone. This rearrangement joins TRBV4-1 to TRBJ2-6; weak D call: TRBD1 (6 bases). CDR3 length equals 16 residues. Germline V gene lookup returns CDR1 MGHRA and CDR2 YSYEKL. With 4 bases removed from V and 0 bases from J, the gap between germline ends came to 10 bases. For the CDR3, the DNA is TGCGCCAGCAGCCGAGGACAGTCCTCTGGGGCCAACGTCCTGACTTTC. It yields the protein CASSRGQSSGANVLTF.

This clone turned up a few times. The CDR3 loop reads CASSGTEKKNSPLHF. The DNA for the CDR3 is TGTGCCAGCAGCGGAACAGAGAAAAAGAATTCACCCCTCCACTTT. The chain carries TRBV28 and TRBJ1-6; D gene uncertain. This CDR3 is built from 15 residues. From germline, CDR1 is MDHEN and CDR2 SYDVKM. V was shortened by 6 bases and J by 7 bases, with 16 bases between the two germline ends.

The chain uses TRBV5-6 and TRBJ2-7, with 8 positions matching TRBD1. Germline V lookup: CDR1 SGHDT, CDR2 YYEEEE. The trim removed 0 bases at V and 2 bases at J, leaving 7 bases unmatched. The CDR3 runs to 16 residues. CDR3 in amino acids: CASSLGQGLLAYEQYF. In nucleotides, the CDR3 is TGTGCCAGCAGCTTGGGACAGGGGCTACTAGCCTACGAGCAGTACTTC.

V is TRBV9 and J is TRBJ2-3, with 10 bases fitting TRBD2. After removal of 0 bases from V and 7 bases from J, the junction contained 11 bases not matched to a gene. CDR3 length: 17 residues. Germline V gene lookup returns CDR1 SGDLS and CDR2 YYNGEE. CDR3 sequence: CASSVDIKASGSNTQYF. In nucleotides, the CDR3 is TGTGCCAGCAGCGTAGATATTAAGGCTAGCGGGAGCAATACGCAGTATTTT.